This is a list of T cell receptor beta chains from one sample in a study of response to subunit inactivated influenza vaccine. TCRdb independently ran MiXCR on the RT-PCR reads; one entry per CDR3 protein. The sample yields hundreds of thousands of distinct CDR3 sequences, 14% seen once. The sequencing used PBMCs from blood, collected around 15 days before vaccination. Every receptor here comes from a middle-aged man who received an inactivated influenza vaccine. Each CDR3 is given with its conserved first and last residue.

V gene,J gene,CDR3 protein
TRBV9,TRBJ1-6,CASSAGTFNSPLHF
TRBV10-3,TRBJ2-3,CATRDTRTDTQYF
TRBV20-1,TRBJ2-7,CSAKGENRIYEQYF
TRBV3-1,TRBJ2-3,CASSQTYTDTQYF
TRBV9,TRBJ2-1,CASSDRDRGYNEQFF
TRBV5-1,TRBJ2-5,CASSRTGPGAQYF
TRBV6-1,TRBJ2-5,CASSPRTSGETQYF
TRBV7-9,TRBJ1-1,CASSLYRTEAFF
TRBV20-1,TRBJ2-7,CSASRRTGNPYEQYF
TRBV18,TRBJ1-5,CASSRTGDGNQPQHF
TRBV4-3,TRBJ1-6,CASSQKTGKGSPLHF
TRBV11-3,TRBJ2-5,CASSLGTLAGIQETQYF
TRBV19,TRBJ1-1,CARSIGERAEAFF
TRBV6-2/TRBV6-3,TRBJ1-6,CASSWIDYNSPLHF
TRBV11-2,TRBJ2-7,CASSPRQAGGSYEQYF
TRBV2,TRBJ1-2,CASSESGFRGYTF
TRBV4-2,TRBJ2-5,CASSPRLGETQYF
TRBV4-1,TRBJ2-4,CASSQVSGGKNIQYF
TRBV15,TRBJ2-3,CATSTLDRVTGTSTDTQYF
TRBV10-3,TRBJ2-3,CAIRLDGVRTDTQYF
TRBV11-2,TRBJ2-1,CASSEREGLEQFF
TRBV12-3/TRBV12-4,TRBJ1-5,CASSLIKDSNQPQHF
TRBV29-1,TRBJ2-5,CSVEDSSGGMAQYF
TRBV9,TRBJ2-5,CASSVVMGRRPFQETQYF
TRBV5-6,TRBJ1-6,CASSWDRVASPLHF
TRBV7-8,TRBJ2-7,CASSLASRTSGGASYEQYF
TRBV6-1,TRBJ1-6,CASSPVSVGDNSPLHF
TRBV5-1,TRBJ1-2,CASFGGSPPPSIVLFYGYTF
TRBV18,TRBJ2-7,CASSPFTGGQSYEQYF
TRBV3-1,TRBJ1-6,CASSQVSANSPLHF
TRBV9,TRBJ2-6,CASSGRVGANVLTF
TRBV9,TRBJ2-1,CASSVVPAGARNEQFF
TRBV7-2,TRBJ2-5,CASSPSSKETQYF
TRBV20-1,TRBJ2-1,CSALPSTSVYEQFF
TRBV27,TRBJ1-1,CASSKISQGEAFF
TRBV7-2,TRBJ2-1,CASSRRQNNEQFF
TRBV7-2,TRBJ1-2,CASSLPTREGDGYTF
TRBV7-3,TRBJ2-2,CASSRRGTQNTGELFF
TRBV20-1,TRBJ2-7,CSAQQGIEQYF
TRBV28,TRBJ2-2,CASTPAQGLAANTGELFF
TRBV3-1,TRBJ1-1,CASSRGGNTEAFF
TRBV12-3/TRBV12-4,TRBJ2-1,CASSLVGYPNEQFF
TRBV14,TRBJ2-1,CASSLGAGVYYNEQFF
TRBV5-1,TRBJ1-1,CASSIQENTEAFF
TRBV3-1,TRBJ2-1,CASSHEGSYNEQFF
TRBV27,TRBJ2-1,CASSRIAGGPYNEQFF
TRBV5-4,TRBJ2-2,CASSLGRLANTGELFF
TRBV30,TRBJ2-7,CAWSKGTPREQYF